This T cell receptor (beta chain) was documented in a study of T cell repertoires in cytomegalovirus infection. On the study more broadly: Matching HLA type and CMV infection were both indicated by public TCR beta signatures. Whole-study results and caveats: The ex vivo response showed dominance by HLA-C-restricted CMV-specific TCR beta clonotypes.

Concerning this clonotype itself: Its target is not known.

TCRdb called the reads again in MiXCR, with one record for every CDR3 protein. The data show roughly 230,000 distinct CDR3 sequences, with 20% to 25% seen just once and approximately 18% held by the top ten. The sample comprised CD8+ T cells from PBMCs. The clonotype comes from a human donor in good health (CMV status not recorded). Some clones in this sample may be carry-over from other donors' samples.

The CDR3 DNA sequence: TGTGCCAGCAGTGACAGGCCAGCGCCCCAGCATTTT. Protein product: CASSDRPAPQHF. This chain connects TRBV2 to TRBJ1-5, with D hard to call. Trimming stripped 3 bases from V and 9 bases from J, with 9 bases between. CDR1 is SNHLY, CDR2 FYNNEI, per germline. The CDR3 consists of 12 residues.